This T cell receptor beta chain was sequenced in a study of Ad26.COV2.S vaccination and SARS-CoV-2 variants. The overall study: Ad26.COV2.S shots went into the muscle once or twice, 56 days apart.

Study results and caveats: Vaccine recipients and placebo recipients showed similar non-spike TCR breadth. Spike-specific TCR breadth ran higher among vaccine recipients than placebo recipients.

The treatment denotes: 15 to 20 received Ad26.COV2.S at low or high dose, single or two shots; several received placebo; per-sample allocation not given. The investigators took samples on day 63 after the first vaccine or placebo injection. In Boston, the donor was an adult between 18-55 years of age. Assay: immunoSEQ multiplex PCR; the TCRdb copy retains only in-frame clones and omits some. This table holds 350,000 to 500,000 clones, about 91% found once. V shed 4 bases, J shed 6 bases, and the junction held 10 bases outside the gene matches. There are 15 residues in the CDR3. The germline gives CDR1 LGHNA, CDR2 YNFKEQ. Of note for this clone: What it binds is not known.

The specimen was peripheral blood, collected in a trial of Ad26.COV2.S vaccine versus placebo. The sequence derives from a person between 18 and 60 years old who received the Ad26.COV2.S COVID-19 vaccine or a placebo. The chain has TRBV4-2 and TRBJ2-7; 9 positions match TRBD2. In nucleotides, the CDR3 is TGTGCCAGCAGCCCCCTGGTAGCGGGGGCCTCCGAGCAGTACTTC. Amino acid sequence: CASSPLVAGASEQYF.